This T cell receptor beta chain emerged from a study of T cell responses to AZD1222 COVID-19 vaccine. Libraries were prepared by immunoSEQ multiplex PCR; TCRdb keeps only in-frame clonotypes and omits some of them. The table records about 120,000 clones, roughly nine tenths of them present only once. Study-wide points: Repertoire sampling occurred only after the peak T cell response. Only a handful of AZD1222 recipients were seropositive at baseline.

Germline CDR1 reads MDHEN; CDR2 reads SYDVKM. The V gene end was trimmed by 4 bases and the J gene end by 8 bases; junction bases not matched to a gene: 11. CDR3 length equals 15 residues. For this clone: The target antigen is unknown.

This specimen consisted of peripheral blood, obtained on day 0 of AZD1222 vaccination. The TCR comes from an adult in good health. This chain joins TRBV28 and TRBJ1-2; 9 nucleotides match TRBD1. CDR3 bases: TGTGCCAGCAGTTCACAGGGGGCGCGTCTGTCCGGCTACACCTTC. Translation: CASSSQGARLSGYTF.